Presented here are 7 T cell receptor beta chains from one specimen sequenced in a study of T-cell reconstitution after alpha-beta-depleted transplantation in children. A library of TCRbeta sequences, prepared with unique molecular identifiers, was generated. Via MiXCR, TCRdb re-called the PCR reads, giving one row per CDR3 protein. The table shows hundreds of thousands of distinct CDR3 sequences, with over 9.5% occurring only once. The specimen comprised PBMCs from the stem cell graft donor, sampled from the stem cell graft. These receptors originate from a human donor who donated a stem cell graft to a child with acute myeloid leukemia.

Ten or more counts support this clonotype. The rearrangement uses TRBV20-1 and TRBJ2-1; TRBD2 matches 10 bases. The V segment lost 7 bases and the J segment 5 bases; nucleotides outside the gene matches: 8. The CDR3 has 14 amino acids. The germline V gene has CDR1 DFQATT and CDR2 SNEGSKA (reference sequence). The CDR3 DNA is TGCAGTGTAGGTCTGGGACTAGCGAACAATGAGCAGTTCTTC. As protein: CSVGLGLANNEQFF.

The chain uses TRBV12-3 or TRBV12-4 and TRBJ2-5; D not resolved. The V gene lost 6 bases and the J gene lost 5 bases, with 13 bases spanning the gap. The CDR3 runs 13 residues. CDR3 amino acids: CASRPTVVETQYF. CDR3 DNA sequence: TGTGCCAGCAGACCCACAGTAGTGGAGACCCAGTACTTC.

About this clonotype itself: This may come from a read error, since a much larger clone is one base off. This chain links TRBV18 with TRBJ2-7; D unclear. Trimming removed 2 bases at V and 11 bases at J, with 16 bases between. Germline V gene data show CDR1 as KGHSH and CDR2 as LQKENI. CDR3 length: 13 amino acids. CDR3 sequence (DNA): TGTGCCAGCTCACCAGTCCTCGAGGCGCGGAAGTACTTC. It yields the protein CASSPVLEARKYF.

J is TRBJ2-2 and V is TRBV14, with a possible D match to TRBD2 (5 bases). Trimming shortened V by 1 base and J by 5 bases, and 11 bases separated the two germline ends. Germline CDR1 and CDR2: SGHDN and FVKESK. There are 15 residues in the CDR3. CDR3 protein: CASSQVARGTGELFF. The DNA of the CDR3 is TGTGCCAGCAGCCAAGTTGCCCGGGGTACCGGGGAGCTGTTTTTT. The entire variable domain, with the rest obtained from reference TRBV14 and TRBJ2-2, is as follows: EAGVTQFPSHSVIEKGQTVTLRCDPISGHDNLYWYRRVMGKEIKFLLHFVKESKQDESGMPNNRFLAERTGGTYSTLKVQPAELEDSGVYFCASSQVARGTGELFFGEGSRLTVL.

The chain is built from TRBV20-1 and TRBJ2-2, with TRBD2 matching 7 bases. CDR1 and CDR2 (germline): DFQATT, SNEGSKA (reference sequence). V was pared by 3 bases and J by 5 bases, with 9 bases of the junction left unmatched. The CDR3 extends over 15 amino acids. The CDR3: CSARIAGLGTGELFF. CDR3 coding DNA: TGCAGTGCTAGGATAGCGGGCCTGGGGACCGGGGAGCTGTTTTTT.

This clonotype appeared many times. This chain connects TRBV15 to TRBJ2-5, with D uncertain. The CDR3 extends over 14 amino acids. V lost 6 bases and J lost 2, with 13 bases in between. Germline CDR1 LNHNV, CDR2 YYDKDF (reference sequence). CDR3 sequence reads: CATSLGRPQETQYF. CDR3 bases: TGTGCCACCAGTCTGGGTAGGCCGCAAGAGACCCAGTACTTC.

J is TRBJ2-1 and V is TRBV6-2 or TRBV6-3; 8 bases match TRBD1. Germline CDR1 MNHEY, CDR2 SVGEGT. The trim removed 4 bases at V and 12 bases at J, leaving 5 bases unmatched. The CDR3 extends over 12 amino acids. CDR3 nucleotides: TGTGCCAGCAGTTTCGGACAGGGAAGGCAGTTCTTC. It encodes CASSFGQGRQFF.